The 9 T cell receptor beta chains presented below share a single source sample, sequenced in a study of blood T cell repertoires in COVID-19 (dated by TCRdb to 2020 to 2022). The library was built by means of the immunoSEQ multiplex PCR assay. This immuneACCESS table, as held by TCRdb, lists in-frame sequences with V and J called but not all clones. Of the missing ones, under half trace to an unresolved V gene in checked studies; the others have no known cause. For this sample the table gives about 130,000 clones, of which around 85% were detected only once. The ten largest clones take up 16% of the sample. The sequencing sample was made of peripheral blood. The receptor set was obtained from a woman between 45 and 65 years old with acute or convalescent COVID-19.

The chain couples TRBV11-2 to TRBJ1-2, with D uncertain. From germline, CDR1 is SGHAT and CDR2 FQNNGV. The CDR3 covers 12 residues. Trimming stripped 9 bases from V and 5 bases from J, with 13 bases between. CDR3 in amino acids: CASAGSKYGYTF. The DNA of the CDR3 is TGTGCCAGTGCTGGGAGCAAATATGGCTACACCTTC.

The chain recombines TRBV7-8 with TRBJ2-7, with 7 positions matching TRBD1. Per germline, CDR1 SGHVS and CDR2 FQNEAQ. J was trimmed by 0 bases and V by 4 bases; bases with no gene match: 0. The length of the CDR3 is 13 residues. CDR3 sequence reads: CASSSGGSYEQYF. CDR3 nucleotides: TGTGCCAGCAGCTCAGGGGGCTCCTACGAGCAGTACTTC.

The gene calls are TRBV5-1 and TRBJ1-1; 9 bases map to TRBD1. The CDR3 spans 15 residues. Looked up from germline, CDR1 is SGHRS and CDR2 is YFSETQ. Trimming removed 0 bases from V and 2 bases from J; junction bases left unmatched: 2. The DNA of the CDR3 is TGCGCCAGCAGCTTGGGGGACAGGGCTAACACTGAAGCTTTCTTT. This codes for CASSLGDRANTEAFF.

The chain is built from TRBV27 and TRBJ2-6, with 9 positions matching TRBD1. This CDR3 contains 18 residues. The germline V gene has CDR1 MNHEY and CDR2 SMNVEV (reference sequence). V lost 4 bases to trimming and J lost 0 bases; unmatched junction nucleotides: 7. CDR3 nucleotides: TGTGCCAGCAGTTCCGGGACAGGGCTGAGCTCTGGGGCCAACGTCCTGACTTTC. It codes for CASSSGTGLSSGANVLTF. Using reference TRBV27 and TRBJ2-6 for the parts outside the CDR3, the full variable domain is EAQVTQNPRYLITVTGKKLTVTCSQNMNHEYMSWYRQDPGLGLRQIYYSMNVEVTDKGDVPEGYKVSRKEKRNFPLILESPSPNQTSLYFCASSSGTGLSSGANVLTFGAGSRLTVL.

This chain links TRBV6-2 or TRBV6-3 with TRBJ1-2; TRBD1 matches at 9 bases. The V gene's germline CDR1 is MNHEY and CDR2 SVGEGT. This CDR3 has 15 residues. The junction had 11 bases not matched to a gene; V was cut back by 5 bases and J by 7 bases. CDR3 coding DNA: TGTGCCAGCAGTCACCAGGGACAGGGTACGTCTGGCTACACCTTC. Translated: CASSHQGQGTSGYTF.

The chain recombines TRBV5-4 with TRBJ1-2; D may be TRBD1 (5 bases). Germline-derived CDR1 and CDR2 are SGHNT and YYREEE (reference sequence). The V end was cut by 5 bases, the J end by 6 bases, with 11 bases between. This CDR3 region has 12 residues. CDR3 loop: CASSRAGDGYTF. The CDR3 DNA sequence: TGTGCCAGCAGTCGGGCGGGGGATGGCTACACCTTC.

The rearrangement joins TRBV5-6 to TRBJ1-1, with 8 bases matching TRBD1. J lost 1 base, V lost 5 bases, and 13 bases had no gene match. This CDR3 has 17 residues. CDR1 is SGHDT and CDR2 is YYEEEE in the germline V gene. The CDR3 nucleotides are TGTGCCAGCAGTCAACCATCAGGGGGCTGGGGGAACACTGAAGCTTTCTTT. Encoded protein: CASSQPSGGWGNTEAFF.

Worth noting for this clone: The junction differs from germline at one of its ends, possibly a read error. This chain links TRBV19 with TRBJ1-2, with TRBD1 matching over 7 bases. The CDR3 consists of 13 residues. CDR1 is LNHDA, CDR2 SQIVND, per germline (reference sequence). The CDR3 nucleotides are TGTGCCAGTAACAGGGACAGTGCATATGACTACACCTTC. As protein: CASNRDSAYDYTF.

This clone was counted between two and nine times. The chain uses TRBV5-1 and TRBJ2-7, with D perhaps TRBD1 (5 bases). V was clipped by 1 base and J by 2 bases, with 13 bases between them. The germline V gene encodes CDR1 SGHRS and CDR2 YFSETQ. The CDR3 totals 15 residues. The DNA for the CDR3 is TGCGCCAGCAGCTTGAATGTCCAGACAGCCTACGAGCAGTACTTC. Its translation is CASSLNVQTAYEQYF.